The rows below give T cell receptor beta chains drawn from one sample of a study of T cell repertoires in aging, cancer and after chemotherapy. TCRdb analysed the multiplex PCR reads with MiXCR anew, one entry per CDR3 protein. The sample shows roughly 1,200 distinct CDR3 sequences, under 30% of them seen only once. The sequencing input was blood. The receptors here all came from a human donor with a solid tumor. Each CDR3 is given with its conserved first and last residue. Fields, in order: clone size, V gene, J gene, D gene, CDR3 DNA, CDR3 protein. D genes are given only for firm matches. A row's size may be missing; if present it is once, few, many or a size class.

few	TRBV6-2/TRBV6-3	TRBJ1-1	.	TGTGCCAGCAGTTACCGGGACAACACTGAAGCTTTCTTT	CASSYRDNTEAFF
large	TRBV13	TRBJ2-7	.	TGTGCCAGCAGCTTACGGACCTACGAGCAGTACTTC	CASSLRTYEQYF
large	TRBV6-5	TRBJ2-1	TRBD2	TGTGCCAGCAGTCACTTTAGCGGGGGAAAGGATGAGCAGTTCTTC	CASSHFSGGKDEQFF
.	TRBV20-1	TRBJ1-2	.	TGCAGTGCTAGAGACAATACGTGGGCAGGGTGGGGGGGCTACACCTTC	CSARDNTWAGWGGYTF
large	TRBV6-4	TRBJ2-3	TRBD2	TGTGCCAGCAGTTTCGGGACTAGCGGAGGGGATACGCAGTATTTT	CASSFGTSGGDTQYF
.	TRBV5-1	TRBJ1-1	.	TGCGCCAGCAGCTTAACTCAAGGATTCGGCACTGAAGCTTTCTTT	CASSLTQGFGTEAFF
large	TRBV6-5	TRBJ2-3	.	TGTGCCAGCAGCCAAGACCTCTCCGGGGCTACAGATACGCAGTATTTT	CASSQDLSGATDTQYF
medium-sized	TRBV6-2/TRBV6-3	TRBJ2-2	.	TGTGCCAGCAGTTTCCTAGTGGTGGACACCGGGGAGCTGTTTTTT	CASSFLVVDTGELFF
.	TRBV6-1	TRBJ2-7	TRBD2	TGTGCCAGCAGTGAAGTAGCGGGGGGGCCCTACGAGCAGTACTTC	CASSEVAGGPYEQYF
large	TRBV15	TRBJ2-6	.	TGTGCCACCAGCAGAGACAACTCTGGGGCCAACGTCCTGACTTTC	CATSRDNSGANVLTF